The rows below give T cell receptor beta chains drawn from one sample of a study of cytomegalovirus exposure and HLA in healthy donors. TCRdb's copy holds only in-frame clones and misses some; the assay was immunoSEQ multiplex PCR. Of about 160,000 clones listed, around 84% are singletons. Sample: PBMCs. These receptor sequences come from a boy aged 2 to 10 in good health and CMV-seronegative. Each CDR3 is given with its conserved first and last residue. The D gene is left open where the match is weak. Where a row states a size, it is once, few, many or the class of an expanded clone; other rows omit it.

TRBJ1-1 | TRBV30 | . | . | TGTGCCTGGACCCGAGGGGGGGGCATGGACACTGAAGCTTTCTTT | CAWTRGGGMDTEAFF
TRBJ1-1 | TRBV19 | . | TRBD1 | TGTGCCAGTAGGGACAGGGGGCACGACGAAGCTTTCTTT | CASRDRGHDEAFF
TRBJ2-3 | TRBV19 | . | TRBD2 | TGTGCCAGTAGTGGAGCAGGGACTAGCGGGGTTTCAGATACGCAGTATTTT | CASSGAGTSGVSDTQYF
TRBJ1-2 | TRBV15 | . | TRBD1 | TGTGCCACCAGCAGGGACAGGGCGGCGGACTACACCTTC | CATSRDRAADYTF
TRBJ1-3 | TRBV6-1 | . | TRBD1 | TGTGCCAGCAGGGACAGGGTAGACTCTGGAAACACCATATATTTT | CASRDRVDSGNTIYF
TRBJ1-2 | TRBV6-5 | . | . | TGTGCCAGCAGTTACGCGACGGGGGACTATGGCTACACCTTC | CASSYATGDYGYTF
TRBJ1-1 | TRBV5-6 | . | . | TGTGCCAGCAGCTTGGCCGGACAGTGGCGGACTGAAGCTTTCTTT | CASSLAGQWRTEAFF
TRBJ1-3 | TRBV28 | few | . | TGTGCCAGCAGTTCTGGGCAGGGGAACCGTAACACCATATATTTT | CASSSGQGNRNTIYF
TRBJ2-7 | TRBV19 | . | TRBD2 | TGTGCCAGTAGCATTATGCTACTAGCGGGAGTCCACGAGCAGTACTTC | CASSIMLLAGVHEQYF
TRBJ1-4 | TRBV7-7 | . | . | TGTGCCAGCAGCCCCGGACCCGGGGCTAATGAAAAACTGTTTTTT | CASSPGPGANEKLFF
TRBJ2-7 | TRBV27 | . | . | . | CASSSSASPYEQYF
TRBJ2-3 | TRBV5-1 | . | . | TGCGCCAGCAGCCCCGGGGGAGTGAGTACGCAGTATTTT | CASSPGGVSTQYF
TRBJ1-1 | TRBV5-1 | . | . | TGCGCCAGCAGCTTAGGAGGGAGGGTGGGCACTGAAGCTTTCTTT | CASSLGGRVGTEAFF
TRBJ2-7 | TRBV18 | . | . | TGTGCCAGCTCAGGCAACGAGCAGTACTTC | CASSGNEQYF
TRBJ2-7 | TRBV9 | . | . | TGTGCCAGCAGCGTAGTCGGGAACCCCTACGAGCAGTACTTC | CASSVVGNPYEQYF
TRBJ1-2 | TRBV2 | once | . | TGTGCCAGCAGCTCCTTACGCCACTCCGGGACTATCGAGGGCTACACCTTC | CASSSLRHSGTIEGYTF
TRBJ1-1 | TRBV28 | . | . | TGTGCCAGCAGGATAGGACTACGGGCTGAAGCTTTCTTT | CASRIGLRAEAFF
TRBJ1-2 | TRBV27 | . | TRBD1 | TGTGCCAGCAGTCCCCTGACAGGGACCTATGGCTACACCTTC | CASSPLTGTYGYTF
TRBJ2-7 | TRBV4-1 | . | TRBD2 | TGCGCCAGCAGCCTGATAGCGGGATTAGCCTACGAGCAGTACTTC | CASSLIAGLAYEQYF
TRBJ2-5 | TRBV5-1 | once | TRBD1 | TGCGCCAGCAGCGAGACAGGGCAGGGAGAGACCCAGTACTTC | CASSETGQGETQYF
TRBJ2-2 | TRBV9 | . | . | TGTGCCAGCAGCGTGCGAGGGGGCACCGGGGAGCTGTTTTTT | CASSVRGGTGELFF
TRBJ1-2 | TRBV18 | once | TRBD1 | TGTGCCAGCTCACGACAGGGGGGAATCTATGGCTACACCTTC | CASSRQGGIYGYTF
TRBJ1-5 | TRBV7-8 | few | . | TGTGCCAGCAGCTCCCGGGAGGGGGATCAGCCCCAGCATTTT | CASSSREGDQPQHF
TRBJ1-4 | TRBV27 | . | . | TGTGCCAGCAGTTTATCCCCTAAAAGGCGGGGTAATGAAAAACTGTTTTTT | CASSLSPKRRGNEKLFF
TRBJ2-5 | TRBV4-1 | once | . | TGCGCCAGCAGCCTCCGGGACATTGAGACCCAGTACTTC | CASSLRDIETQYF
TRBJ2-7 | TRBV9 | once | TRBD2 | TGTGCCAGCAGCGTCAATAAAGCGGGAGGAGGAACCGAGCAGTACTTC | CASSVNKAGGGTEQYF
TRBJ2-1 | TRBV29-1 | . | TRBD2 | TGCAGCGTTGTCCTAGCGGGGGGGCGAAATGAGCAGTTCTTC | CSVVLAGGRNEQFF
TRBJ2-4 | TRBV9 | . | TRBD2 | TGTGCCAGCAGCCCACTAGCGGGAGCCAAAAACATTCAGTACTTC | CASSPLAGAKNIQYF
TRBJ1-3 | TRBV5-1 | . | . | TGCGCCAGCAGCTCGGGAGAAAACGGAAACACCGTATATTTT | CASSSGENGNTVYF
TRBJ2-3 | TRBV6-5 | . | TRBD1 | TGTGCCAGCAGTTACGGACAGGGAGTGGGCACAGATACGCAGTATTTT | CASSYGQGVGTDTQYF
TRBJ1-1 | TRBV4-1 | once | . | TGCGCCAGCAGCCAACGACGTGGACAGCTACTTGAAGCTTTCTTT | CASSQRRGQLLEAFF
TRBJ2-7 | TRBV5-1 | once | TRBD2 | TGCGCCAGCAGCTTCGACGGGGGGGGATCCTACGAGCAGTACTTC | CASSFDGGGSYEQYF
TRBJ1-1 | TRBV28 | . | TRBD1 | TGTGCCAGCAGCCTGACAGGGCCAGGCACTGAAGCTTTCTTT | CASSLTGPGTEAFF
TRBJ2-5 | TRBV5-6 | . | . | TGTGCCAGCAGCTTTTTTCGGACAGCCCAAGAGACCCAGTACTTC | CASSFFRTAQETQYF
TRBJ2-5 | TRBV5-1 | few | TRBD2 | TGCGCCAGCAGCTTAGGACTAGCGGGGGTCGGAGAGACCCAGTACTTC | CASSLGLAGVGETQYF
TRBJ1-5 | TRBV18 | few | . | TGTGCCAGCTCACCCCCATCGGCGGTGTTTCAGCCCCAGCATTTT | CASSPPSAVFQPQHF
TRBJ2-7 | TRBV30 | . | TRBD2 | TGTGCCTGGAGTGTGACTAGCGGGAGACGCGAGCAGTACTTC | CAWSVTSGRREQYF
TRBJ2-3 | TRBV4-1 | . | . | TGCGCCAGCAGCCCCCCGACAGATACGCAGTATTTT | CASSPPTDTQYF
TRBJ1-2 | TRBV1 | . | . | TGCACCAGCAGCCAAGATAGACAGAAACCTAACTATGGCTACACCTTC | CTSSQDRQKPNYGYTF
TRBJ2-1 | TRBV27 | . | . | TGTGCCAGCAGTCATTCCACCTATGTCTACAATGAGCAGTTCTTC | CASSHSTYVYNEQFF
TRBJ1-1 | TRBV28 | . | TRBD1 | TGTGCCAGCATGGACAGGGCGGGCTGGTACACTGAAGCTTTCTTT | CASMDRAGWYTEAFF
TRBJ2-3 | TRBV19 | few | TRBD2 | TGTGCCAGTAGTCCCAAGGCCGGGACTATCCAGAGCACAGATACGCAGTATTTT | CASSPKAGTIQSTDTQYF
TRBJ1-2 | TRBV30 | . | . | TGTGCCTGGTCCCTTGGGACGGGAGGTGGCTATGGCTACACCTTC | CAWSLGTGGGYGYTF
TRBJ2-1 | TRBV19 | . | TRBD1 | TGTGCCAGTAGTTTGGACAGGGGCTCCTACAATGAGCAGTTCTTC | CASSLDRGSYNEQFF
TRBJ1-5 | TRBV6-1 | few | . | TGTGCCAGCAGTGGGAGTCCGGCAGGGGCGGGTCAGCCCCAGCATTTT | CASSGSPAGAGQPQHF